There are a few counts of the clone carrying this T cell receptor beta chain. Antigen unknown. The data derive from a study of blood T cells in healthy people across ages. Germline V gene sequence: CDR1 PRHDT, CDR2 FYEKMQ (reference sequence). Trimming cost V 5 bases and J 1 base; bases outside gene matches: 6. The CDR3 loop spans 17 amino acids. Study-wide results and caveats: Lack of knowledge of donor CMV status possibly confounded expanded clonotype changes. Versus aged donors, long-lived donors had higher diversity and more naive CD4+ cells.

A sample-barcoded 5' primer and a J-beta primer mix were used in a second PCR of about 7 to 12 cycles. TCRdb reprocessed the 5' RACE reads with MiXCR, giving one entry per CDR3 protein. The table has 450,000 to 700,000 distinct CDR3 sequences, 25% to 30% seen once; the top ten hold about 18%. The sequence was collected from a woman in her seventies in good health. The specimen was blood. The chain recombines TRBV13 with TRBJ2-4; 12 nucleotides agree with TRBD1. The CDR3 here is CASSLRGQGAAKNIQYF. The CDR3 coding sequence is TGTGCCAGCAGCCTAAGGGGACAGGGGGCGGCCAAAAACATTCAGTACTTC. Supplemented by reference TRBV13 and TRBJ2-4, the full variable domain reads AAGVIQSPRHLIKEKRETATLKCYPIPRHDTVYWYQQGPGQDPQFLISFYEKMQSDKGSIPDRFSAQQFSDYHSELNMSSLELGDSALYFCASSLRGQGAAKNIQYFGAGTRLSVL.